Below, 20 T cell receptor beta chains from the same sample are listed, as sequenced in a study of cytomegalovirus exposure and HLA in healthy donors (dated 2017 in TCRdb). The library was generated by the immunoSEQ multiplex PCR assay. For the multiplex PCR, a mixture combining 60 forward primers for TCR Vbeta segments and 13 reverse primers for TCR Jbeta segments was used. TCRdb retrieved this table from immuneACCESS and kept in-frame rearrangements only. Not all clones are present; in checked studies, unresolved V genes account for under half, and no reason is known for the remainder. The sample's table covers 150,000 or so clones. The ten largest clones capture roughly 1.7% of the sample. The sample consisted of PBMCs. These receptors came from a woman aged 40 to 49 in good health and CMV-seropositive.

The J gene is TRBJ2-7, the V gene TRBV7-2, with 8 bases identical to TRBD2. The CDR3 extends over 14 amino acids. V gave up 2 bases and J gave up 7 bases; unmatched junction bases: 7. Germline V gives CDR1 SGHTA, CDR2 FQGNSA. The CDR3 spells CASSLSGRFGEQYF. CDR3 nucleotide sequence: TGTGCCAGCAGCTTAAGCGGGAGATTTGGGGAGCAGTACTTC.

The J gene is TRBJ2-7, the V gene TRBV27, with 12 bases lining up with TRBD2. Germline lookup yields CDR1 MNHEY and CDR2 SMNVEV (reference sequence). CDR3 length: 19 residues. The trim removed 0 bases at V and 4 bases at J, leaving 13 bases unmatched. CDR3 in amino acids: CASSLSRIGGLAGRYEQYF. CDR3 nucleotides: TGTGCCAGCAGTTTATCGAGAATCGGCGGACTAGCGGGAAGGTACGAGCAGTACTTC.

V gene TRBV9 combines with J gene TRBJ2-2; D unclear. The CDR3 spans 14 residues. CDR1 SGDLS and CDR2 YYNGEE come from the germline V gene. Trimming stripped 0 bases from V and 6 bases from J, with 9 bases between. The CDR3 DNA follows: TGTGCCAGCAGCGTAGAAGGCGAGGCCGGGGAGCTGTTTTTT. Protein product: CASSVEGEAGELFF. Drawing the rest from reference TRBV9 and TRBJ2-2, the complete variable domain is DSGVTQTPKHLITATGQRVTLRCSPRSGDLSVYWYQQSLDQGLQFLIQYYNGEERAKGNILERFSAQQFPDLHSELNLSSLELGDSALYFCASSVEGEAGELFFGEGSRLTVL.

This sequence joins TRBV4-3 and TRBJ2-2; TRBD2 matches at 9 bases. This CDR3 region has 17 residues. The V segment lost 0 bases and the J segment 7 bases; nucleotides outside the gene matches: 9. CDR1 and CDR2 (germline): LGHNA, YSLEER. DNA for the CDR3: TGCGCCAGCAGCCAAGATCGGCTAGCGGGGACGGTCGGGGAGCTGTTTTTT. It codes for CASSQDRLAGTVGELFF.

This sequence joins TRBV2 and TRBJ2-5, with D perhaps TRBD2 (5 bases). V lost 3 bases, J lost 0 bases, and 8 bases lay in between. Looked up from germline, CDR1 is SNHLY and CDR2 is FYNNEI. The CDR3 extends over 14 amino acids. DNA of the CDR3: TGTGCCAGCAGTGAGAGGAGGAACCAAGAGACCCAGTACTTC. It specifies CASSERRNQETQYF.

The DNA for the CDR3 is TGTGCCAGCAGTCCGGCTAGCGGGGGTAGCTCCTACAATGAGCAGTTCTTC. Amino acid sequence: CASSPASGGSSYNEQFF. The chain couples TRBV6-4 to TRBJ2-1; 10 bases match TRBD2. Germline V gene data show CDR1 as MRHNA and CDR2 as SNTAGT. V shed 5 bases and J 0 bases; nucleotides not matched to a gene: 7. This CDR3 is built from 17 residues.

The chain recombines TRBV7-9 with TRBJ2-1; 7 positions match TRBD1. V dropped 5 bases and J dropped 3; count of bases not matched to a gene: 7. The V gene's germline CDR1 is SEHNR and CDR2 FQNEAQ (reference sequence). The CDR3 loop spans 15 amino acids. CDR3 in amino acids: CASSDDRVHYNEQFF. The CDR3 coding sequence is TGTGCCAGCAGCGACGACAGGGTCCACTACAATGAGCAGTTCTTC.

The chain is built from TRBV5-6 and TRBJ2-1, with 11 bases identical to TRBD1. Germline V gene sequence: CDR1 SGHDT, CDR2 YYEEEE. The ends lost 5 bases at V and 9 bases at J; junction bases unmatched: 10. The CDR3 has 15 residues. The CDR3 coding sequence is TGTGCCAGCAGTCTCCGAGGACAGGGGGCAAGTGAGCAGTTCTTC. It specifies CASSLRGQGASEQFF.

The V gene is TRBV6-5, the J gene TRBJ1-5; D is possibly TRBD1 (5 bases). Germline values: CDR1 MNHEY, CDR2 SVGAGI. V lost 3 bases and J lost 2, with 11 bases in between. The CDR3 contains 15 residues. The CDR3 loop reads CASSYGQGRNQPQHF. The DNA for the CDR3 is TGTGCCAGCAGTTATGGTCAGGGTCGCAATCAGCCCCAGCATTTT.

The chain uses TRBV27 and TRBJ2-7; D not certain. Germline-derived CDR1 and CDR2 are MNHEY and SMNVEV (reference sequence). V gave up 6 bases and J gave up 5 bases, with 20 bases separating them. This CDR3 region has 15 residues. This chain's CDR3 is CASSSHASARNEQYF. CDR3 nucleotide sequence: TGTGCCAGCAGCTCACACGCATCCGCTAGAAACGAGCAGTACTTC.

The chain couples TRBV9 to TRBJ2-1, with a tentative D call TRBD1 (6 bases). Germline assignment: CDR1 SGDLS and CDR2 YYNGEE. V shed 0 bases and J shed 5 bases, with 18 bases lying between them. This CDR3 comprises 17 residues. The CDR3, as DNA: TGTGCCAGCAGCGTAGCTGGGGGCGCGTTAGGTGACAATGAGCAGTTCTTC. Translation: CASSVAGGALGDNEQFF.

This chain connects TRBV7-8 to TRBJ1-5, with TRBD1 matching over 8 bases. Germline lookup yields CDR1 SGHVS and CDR2 FQNEAQ. The CDR3 covers 15 residues. The V and J ends lost 4 bases and 2 bases, in that order; junction bases with no gene match: 4. The CDR3 coding sequence is TGTGCCAGCAGCTCGGACAGGGCCGGCAATCAGCCCCAGCATTTT. It encodes CASSSDRAGNQPQHF. The full variable domain, rest sourced from reference TRBV7-8 and TRBJ1-5, is GAGVSQSPRYKVAKRGQDVALRCDPISGHVSLFWYQQALGQGPEFLTYFQNEAQLDKSGLPSDRFFAERPEGSVSTLKIQRTQQEDSAVYLCASSSDRAGNQPQHFGDGTRLSIL.

The chain recombines TRBV28 with TRBJ2-5; D might be TRBD2 (7 bases). Germline loops: CDR1 MDHEN, CDR2 SYDVKM. The V gene lost 5 bases and the J gene lost 7 bases, with 26 bases spanning the gap. This CDR3 is built from 17 residues. CDR3 bases: TGTGCCAGCAGTCCTAGGGGGGGTCCAAGCAGGAGAGGGACCCAGTACTTC. Its protein is CASSPRGGPSRRGTQYF.

The chain has TRBV4-1 and TRBJ2-1; 12 nucleotides match TRBD1. Trimming took 4 bases from V and 9 from J; bases not matched to a gene: 4. Germline V CDR1 and CDR2: MGHRA, YSYEKL. The CDR3 is made up of 14 amino acids. The CDR3 sequence: CASSPGQGAVEQFF. The CDR3 DNA reads as TGCGCCAGCAGCCCGGGACAGGGGGCGGTTGAGCAGTTCTTC.

This chain links TRBV25-1 with TRBJ1-2; TRBD1 matches 9 bases. CDR3 length: 16 residues. Germline V gene data show CDR1 as MGHDK and CDR2 as SYGVNS. V lost 3 bases to trimming and J lost 3 bases; unmatched junction nucleotides: 8. The CDR3: CASSDQKTGGYYGYTF. In nucleotides, the CDR3 is TGTGCCAGCAGTGACCAAAAGACAGGGGGTTACTATGGCTACACCTTC.

This chain connects TRBV30 to TRBJ1-6, with 8 nucleotides matching TRBD1. Germline V gene sequence: CDR1 GTSNPN, CDR2 SVGIG (reference sequence). The CDR3 spans 14 residues. The V and J ends lost 3 bases and 5 bases, in that order; junction bases with no gene match: 3. The DNA of the CDR3 is TGTGCCTGGAGAAAACAGGGGGATAATTCACCCCTCCACTTT. This codes for CAWRKQGDNSPLHF.

The chain joins TRBV29-1 to TRBJ2-7; 16 bases map to TRBD2. The CDR3 has 15 residues. Trimming took 4 bases from V and 4 from J; bases not matched to a gene: 4. Germline CDR1 and CDR2: SQVTM and ANQGSEA. The CDR3 coding sequence is TGCAGCGTTGCGTTGGGACTAGCGGGAGGGTACGAGCAGTACTTC. This translates into CSVALGLAGGYEQYF.

The chain has TRBV27 and TRBJ1-2; the D gene is possibly TRBD1 (6 bases). The ends were cut back, 6 bases at V and 4 bases at J, with 9 bases in the middle. Per germline, CDR1 MNHEY and CDR2 SMNVEV (reference sequence). The CDR3 contains 12 residues. CDR3 in DNA: TGTGCCAGCAGGCAGGGGTCCTATGGCTACACCTTC. It codes for CASRQGSYGYTF.

The rearrangement joins TRBV30 to TRBJ1-4, with D possibly being TRBD1 (5 bases). The V gene's germline CDR1 is GTSNPN and CDR2 SVGIG (reference sequence). The CDR3 runs 14 residues. Trimming shortened V by 2 bases and J by 6 bases, and 13 bases separated the two germline ends. This CDR3 reads CAWSSGQGHEKLFF. CDR3 bases: TGTGCCTGGAGTAGCGGGCAGGGTCATGAAAAACTGTTTTTT.

The chain carries TRBV7-3 and TRBJ1-1; D unclear. Germline values: CDR1 SGHTA, CDR2 FQGTGA. The CDR3 has 13 residues. With 0 bases removed from V and 4 bases from J, the gap between germline ends came to 6 bases. As DNA, the CDR3 is TGTGCCAGCAGCTTAACGACGGGCACTGAAGCTTTCTTT. Translation gives CASSLTTGTEAFF.